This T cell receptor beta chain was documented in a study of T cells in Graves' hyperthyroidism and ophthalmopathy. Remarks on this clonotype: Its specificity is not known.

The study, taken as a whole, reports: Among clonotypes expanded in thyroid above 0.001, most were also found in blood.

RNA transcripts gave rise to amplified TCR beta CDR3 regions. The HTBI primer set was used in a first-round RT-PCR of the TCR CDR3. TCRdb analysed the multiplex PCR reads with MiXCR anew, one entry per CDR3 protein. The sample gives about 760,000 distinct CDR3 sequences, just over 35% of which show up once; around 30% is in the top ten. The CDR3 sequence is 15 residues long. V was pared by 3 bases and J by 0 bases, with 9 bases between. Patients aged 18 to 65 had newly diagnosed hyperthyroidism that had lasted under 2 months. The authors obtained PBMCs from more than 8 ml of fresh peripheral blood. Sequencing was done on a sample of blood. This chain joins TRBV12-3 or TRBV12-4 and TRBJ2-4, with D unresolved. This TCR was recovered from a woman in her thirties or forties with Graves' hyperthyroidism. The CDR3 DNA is TGTGCCAGCAGTTTTGGCGGTATAGCCAAAAACATTCAGTACTTC. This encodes CASSFGGIAKNIQYF.